This T cell receptor beta chain was obtained from a study of T cell changes during pregnancy in multiple sclerosis. Here immunoSEQ multiplex PCR was the method, and the copy in TCRdb shows in-frame clones only, minus some. The sample shows more than 70,000 clones, about 92% of them seen only once. The ends lost 0 bases at V and 5 bases at J; junction bases unmatched: 6. The CDR3 is made up of 15 amino acids. Germline V gene lookup returns CDR1 GTSNPN and CDR2 SVGIG (reference sequence). This clone has only one observation. This clonotype was obtained from a female donor with multiple sclerosis, enrolled in a pregnancy study. The J gene is TRBJ2-2, the V gene TRBV30, with 7 bases identical to TRBD2. The sequencing here drew on peripheral blood, taken before pregnancy. CDR3 nucleotides: TGTGCCTGGAGTGTACCAGCGGGACGGACCGGGGAGCTGTTTTTT. Residues: CAWSVPAGRTGELFF.